The rows below give T cell receptor beta chains drawn from one sample of a study of OX40 agonist ivuxolimab in advanced cancers. Produced via immunoSEQ multiplex PCR; TCRdb's table is partial and in-frame only. The sample holds about 89,000 clones, roughly 90% seen once. The sequencing here drew on CD4+ or CD8+ T cells sorted from blood, taken in a trial of the OX40 agonist ivuxolimab. These receptors all stem from an adult with an advanced solid tumor such as melanoma, head and neck, liver or kidney cancer. The CDR3 runs from the conserved cysteine through the conserved F or W. The D gene is left open where the match is weak. For some rows the clone size is stated as once, few or many, or as a class when expanded; others skip it.

D | J | size | V | CDR3 | DNA
NA | TRBJ1-5 | NA | TRBV28 | CASSTPGAGGLQPQHF | TGTGCCAGCAGCACCCCCGGGGCGGGGGGCCTTCAGCCCCAGCATTTT
TRBD1 | TRBJ2-7 | NA | TRBV5-1 | CASSAGQGTYEQYF | TGCGCCAGCAGCGCCGGACAGGGAACCTACGAGCAGTACTTC
TRBD2 | TRBJ2-1 | NA | TRBV7-9 | CASRHLGGSGANNEQFF | TGTGCCAGCAGACACCTTGGGGGGAGCGGGGCAAACAATGAGCAGTTCTTC
NA | TRBJ2-1 | once | TRBV7-3 | CASSSHELNEQFF | TGTGCCAGCAGCTCCCATGAATTAAATGAGCAGTTCTTC
TRBD2 | TRBJ2-7 | NA | TRBV28 | CASGGGVRAIYEQYF | TGTGCCAGCGGGGGGGGAGTGCGGGCGATCTACGAGCAGTACTTC
TRBD1 | TRBJ1-1 | NA | TRBV7-9 | CASSGQGAGTEAFF | TGTGCCAGCAGCGGACAGGGGGCCGGCACTGAAGCTTTCTTT
NA | TRBJ2-7 | once | TRBV6-5 | CASSYSPAYEQYF | TGTGCCAGCAGTTACTCGCCGGCCTACGAGCAGTACTTC
TRBD1 | TRBJ1-4 | NA | TRBV2 | CASITDRGDEKLFF | TGTGCCAGCATTACCGACAGGGGTGATGAAAAACTGTTTTTT
NA | TRBJ1-4 | once | TRBV30 | CAWSVRADEKLFF | TGTGCCTGGAGTGTTCGGGCGGACGAAAAACTGTTTTTT
NA | TRBJ2-7 | NA | TRBV5-1 | CASSLAVRYEQYF | TGCGCCAGCAGCTTGGCCGTGCGGTACGAGCAGTACTTC
TRBD1 | TRBJ1-2 | NA | TRBV28 | CASLPGTGGAIGYGYTF | TGTGCCAGTCTACCTGGGACAGGGGGCGCGATAGGATATGGCTACACCTTC
NA | TRBJ2-7 | NA | TRBV6-5 | CASSYLDRYEQYF | TGTGCCAGCAGTTACCTCGACAGGTACGAGCAGTACTTC
NA | TRBJ1-6 | NA | TRBV9 | CASSVAGAGDSPLHF | TGTGCCAGCAGCGTAGCCGGGGCTGGCGATTCACCCCTCCACTTT
NA | TRBJ1-1 | NA | TRBV6-5 | CASSYVPGGTEAFF | TGTGCCAGCAGTTACGTCCCTGGAGGCACTGAAGCTTTCTTT
TRBD2 | TRBJ2-2 | NA | TRBV5-4 | CASSLGQREGLTGELFF | TGTGCCAGCAGCTTGGGACAGCGGGAGGGATTGACCGGGGAGCTGTTTTTT
TRBD1 | TRBJ2-7 | once | TRBV5-1 | CASSSETGFYEQYF | TGCGCCAGCAGCTCAGAGACAGGGTTCTACGAGCAGTACTTC
TRBD1 | TRBJ1-4 | NA | TRBV27 | CASSFWGQGGGNEKLFF | TGTGCCAGCAGTTTCTGGGGACAGGGCGGCGGTAATGAAAAACTGTTTTTT
NA | TRBJ2-1 | NA | TRBV5-1 | CASSSDGQLTYNEQFF | TGCGCCAGCAGCTCAGACGGACAGCTAACATACAATGAGCAGTTCTTC
TRBD1 | TRBJ2-7 | NA | TRBV6-6 | CASSYSETGPYEQYF | TGTGCCAGCAGTTACTCGGAGACAGGGCCCTACGAGCAGTACTTC
NA | TRBJ2-7 | NA | TRBV6-1 | CASSEVLRSSYEQYF | TGTGCCAGCAGTGAGGTCCTCCGGAGCTCCTACGAGCAGTACTTC
NA | TRBJ2-7 | NA | TRBV6-5 | CASSYDSATLAYEQYF | TGTGCCAGCAGTTATGATAGCGCAACACTAGCTTACGAGCAGTACTTC
TRBD2 | TRBJ2-5 | NA | TRBV11-2 | CASSLGASGSGETQYF | TGTGCCAGCAGCTTAGGGGCTAGCGGGAGTGGAGAGACCCAGTACTTC
TRBD2 | TRBJ2-1 | NA | TRBV10-2 | CASNLAAPSYNEQFF | TGCGCCAGCAACCTAGCGGCCCCCTCCTACAATGAGCAGTTCTTC
NA | TRBJ2-2 | NA | TRBV9 | CASSFPAGGELFF | TGTGCCAGCAGCTTCCCGGCAGGCGGGGAGCTGTTTTTT
NA | TRBJ1-1 | NA | TRBV28 | CASTPGTIWTEAFF | TGTGCCAGCACTCCTGGGACCATATGGACTGAAGCTTTCTTT
NA | TRBJ1-5 | NA | TRBV19 | CASNPTGPYSNQPQHF | TGTGCCAGTAACCCGACAGGCCCTTATAGCAATCAGCCCCAGCATTTT
NA | TRBJ2-7 | few | TRBV11-2 | CASSPPSGAFSNYEQYF | TGTGCCAGCAGCCCCCCCTCTGGGGCCTTTAGCAACTACGAGCAGTACTTC
TRBD1 | TRBJ2-7 | few | TRBV5-1 | CASSPPSGTGSYEQYF | TGCGCCAGCAGCCCTCCCTCCGGGACAGGATCCTACGAGCAGTACTTC
TRBD1 | TRBJ2-1 | NA | TRBV5-1 | CASSPPEDRGFNEQFF | TGCGCCAGCAGCCCCCCAGAGGACAGGGGGTTCAATGAGCAGTTCTTC
TRBD2 | TRBJ2-1 | NA | TRBV18 | CASSNSGTSGYNEQFF | TGTGCCAGCTCAAATTCCGGGACTAGCGGCTACAATGAGCAGTTCTTC
NA | TRBJ2-5 | NA | TRBV7-6 | CASSLSSGTPTAETQYF | TGTGCCAGCAGCTTGTCCTCCGGGACACCGACGGCGGAGACCCAGTACTTC
NA | TRBJ1-1 | NA | TRBV14 | CASSLGPGNTEAFF | TGTGCCAGCAGCCTTGGACCGGGGAACACTGAAGCTTTCTTT
NA | TRBJ1-4 | NA | TRBV5-1 | CASSPQAGEKLFF | TGCGCCAGCAGCCCACAGGCGGGGGAAAAACTGTTTTTT
NA | TRBJ2-4 | NA | TRBV19 | CASSIVNIQYF | TGTGCCAGTAGTATAGTTAACATTCAGTACTTC
TRBD1 | TRBJ2-7 | NA | TRBV30 | CACGTGLSYEQYF | TGTGCCTGTGGGACAGGCCTTTCCTACGAGCAGTACTTC
NA | TRBJ2-3 | NA | TRBV30 | CAWTGWTDTQYF | TGTGCCTGGACAGGGTGGACAGATACGCAGTATTTT
NA | TRBJ2-6 | NA | TRBV5-1 | CASSPGHSSGANVLTF | TGCGCCAGCAGCCCTGGCCACAGTTCTGGGGCCAACGTCCTGACTTTC
NA | TRBJ2-7 | NA | TRBV6-6 | CASSYPMGGAPYEQYF | TGTGCCAGCAGTTACCCTATGGGGGGGGCCCCCTACGAGCAGTACTTC
TRBD1 | TRBJ1-2 | once | TRBV9 | CASSPVVGDRGSYGYTF | TGTGCCAGCAGCCCCGTAGTTGGGGACAGGGGGTCCTATGGCTACACCTTC
TRBD1 | TRBJ2-7 | NA | TRBV19 | CASSPTRQGRTYEQYF | TGTGCCAGTAGTCCCACCCGACAGGGACGGACCTACGAGCAGTACTTC
NA | TRBJ2-5 | NA | TRBV18 | CASSPTHGEQETQYF | TGTGCCAGCTCACCGACCCACGGGGAACAAGAGACCCAGTACTTC
TRBD2 | TRBJ2-1 | NA | TRBV9 | CASSFSGRAAYNEQFF | TGTGCCAGCAGCTTTAGCGGGAGGGCCGCCTACAATGAGCAGTTCTTC
TRBD1 | TRBJ2-7 | NA | TRBV29-1 | CSVCPGQPSYEQYF | TGCAGCGTTTGCCCGGGACAGCCGTCCTACGAGCAGTACTTC
NA | TRBJ2-7 | NA | TRBV14 | CASSQRRGGQGTFNEQYF | TGTGCCAGCAGCCAAAGAAGAGGTGGCCAGGGAACTTTCAACGAGCAGTACTTC
NA | TRBJ1-2 | NA | TRBV7-2 | CASSLERQSGYTF | TGTGCCAGCAGCTTAGAAAGACAGAGCGGCTACACCTTC
NA | TRBJ2-7 | NA | TRBV7-8 | CASSLVIGYEQYF | TGTGCCAGCAGCTTAGTCATCGGCTACGAGCAGTACTTC
TRBD1 | TRBJ2-7 | NA | TRBV5-6 | CASSLGGTGPYEQYF | TGTGCCAGCAGCTTGGGTGGGACAGGGCCATACGAGCAGTACTTC
NA | TRBJ2-2 | NA | TRBV5-6 | CASSLTGPTGELFF | TGTGCCAGCAGCTTGACAGGGCCCACCGGGGAGCTGTTTTTT
NA | TRBJ1-5 | NA | TRBV30 | CAWSFHNQPQHF | TGTGCCTGGAGTTTCCATAATCAGCCCCAGCATTTT
TRBD2 | TRBJ2-2 | NA | TRBV7-2 | CASRRTSGTGNTGELFF | TGTGCCAGCAGGCGGACTAGCGGGACCGGGAACACCGGGGAGCTGTTTTTT
NA | TRBJ2-7 | NA | TRBV14 | CASSQYGREQYF | TGTGCCAGCAGCCAATACGGTCGGGAGCAGTACTTC
NA | TRBJ1-5 | NA | TRBV6-5 | CASSYSQNNQPQHF | TGTGCCAGCAGTTATTCACAGAACAATCAGCCCCAGCATTTT
NA | TRBJ2-7 | NA | TRBV21-1 | CASSKARLAGVYYEQYF | TGTGCCAGCAGCAAAGCACGACTAGCGGGGGTTTACTACGAGCAGTACTTC
TRBD1 | TRBJ1-6 | NA | TRBV19 | CASGTGVSPLHF | TGTGCCAGTGGGACAGGGGTTTCACCCCTCCACTTT
NA | TRBJ2-5 | NA | TRBV4-2 | CASSQRVGGQGGETQYF | TGTGCCAGCAGCCAAAGGGTAGGGGGCCAGGGAGGGGAGACCCAGTACTTC
NA | TRBJ2-5 | once | TRBV7-9 | CASSLGQGASYF | TGTGCCAGCAGCTTAGGTCAAGGGGCCTCGTACTTC